Listed here are 8 T cell receptor beta chains from one sample, sequenced in a study of blood T cell repertoires in COVID-19. Clones were read by immunoSEQ multiplex PCR, and TCRdb kept only the in-frame ones, dropping some. The data show about 190,000 clones, roughly four fifths seen once. Sequenced material: peripheral blood. Receptors were obtained from a woman aged 70-85 years with active or convalescent COVID-19.

This clone was seen a handful of times. The V and J genes are TRBV28 and TRBJ2-3; 8 bases map to TRBD2. This CDR3 is 14 amino acids long. Germline trimming cut 6 bases from V and 1 base from J; bases unmatched to any gene: 3. Germline loops: CDR1 MDHEN, CDR2 SYDVKM. The CDR3 loop reads CASSLAGRTDTQYF. DNA for the CDR3: TGTGCCAGCAGCCTAGCGGGTCGCACAGATACGCAGTATTTT.

The chain joins TRBV5-1 to TRBJ1-2; D remains ambiguous. CDR1 and CDR2 (germline): SGHRS, YFSETQ. The CDR3 runs to 14 residues. V was pared by 0 bases and J by 2 bases, with 8 bases between. Here the CDR3 reads CASSLAVGNYGYTF. Written as DNA, the CDR3 is TGCGCCAGCAGCTTGGCGGTGGGCAACTATGGCTACACCTTC.

The CDR3 region has the DNA TGTGCCAGCAGCCAACTTGGACAGGCCAAAAACATTCAGTACTTC. This codes for CASSQLGQAKNIQYF. The chain recombines TRBV6-5 with TRBJ2-4; possible D gene TRBD1, 6 bases. Germline values: CDR1 MNHEY, CDR2 SVGAGI. This CDR3 contains 15 residues. V was cut by 6 bases and J by 1 base, with 13 bases left in between.

This chain links TRBV27 with TRBJ2-7; weak D call: TRBD1 (5 bases). CDR1 and CDR2 from the germline V gene are MNHEY and SMNVEV (reference sequence). The CDR3 runs to 15 residues. V was clipped by 4 bases and J by 5 bases, with 18 bases between them. In nucleotides, the CDR3 is TGTGCCAGCAGTTCCCTATTGCAGGGTGGGAACGAGCAGTACTTC. It is translated as CASSSLLQGGNEQYF.

The chain carries TRBV24-1 and TRBJ1-4, with D possibly TRBD1 on 5 matching bases. In germline, CDR1 is KGHDR, CDR2 SFDVKD. The V end lost 10 bases, the J end lost 4 bases, and 12 bases lay between the germline ends. CDR3 size: 13 residues. The CDR3 DNA reads TGTGCCACTAGTTGGGGCAATAATGAAAAACTGTTTTTT. Translated, it gives CATSWGNNEKLFF.

For the CDR3, the DNA is TGTGCCAGCAGCGGACTAGCGGTTAAGACCCAGTACTTC. It translates to CASSGLAVKTQYF. The rearrangement links TRBV28 to TRBJ2-5; 10 bases align to TRBD2. The CDR3 runs 13 residues. J gave up 6 bases and V 6 bases, and 4 bases lay outside the gene matches. Germline V CDR1 and CDR2: MDHEN, SYDVKM. The whole variable domain, filled in from reference TRBV28 and TRBJ2-5, reads DVKVTQSSRYLVKRTGEKVFLECVQDMDHENMFWYRQDPGLGLRLIYFSYDVKMKEKGDIPEGYSVSREKKERFSLILESASTNQTSMYLCASSGLAVKTQYFGPGTRLLVL.

The genes are TRBV9 and TRBJ2-1; D is perhaps TRBD2 (5 bases). V lost 4 bases and J 0 bases, leaving 11 bases between the germline ends. CDR3 length: 15 amino acids. Germline CDR1 is SGDLS and CDR2 is YYNGEE. The CDR3 loop is CASSPQRLSYNEQFF. Here the CDR3 DNA reads TGTGCCAGCAGCCCTCAGCGGCTCTCCTACAATGAGCAGTTCTTC. The full variable domain, completed using reference TRBV9 and TRBJ2-1, is DSGVTQTPKHLITATGQRVTLRCSPRSGDLSVYWYQQSLDQGLQFLIQYYNGEERAKGNILERFSAQQFPDLHSELNLSSLELGDSALYFCASSPQRLSYNEQFFGPGTRLTVL.

This sequence joins TRBV18 and TRBJ1-1; 7 bases line up with TRBD1. Germline assignment: CDR1 KGHSH and CDR2 LQKENI. Trimming at V came to 3 bases and at J to 4 bases, leaving 14 bases not matched to a gene. The CDR3 sequence is 17 residues long. The CDR3 loop is CASSPRQGQGGTTEAFF. The CDR3 coding sequence is TGTGCCAGCTCACCTCGGCAGGGACAAGGGGGCACCACTGAAGCTTTCTTT.